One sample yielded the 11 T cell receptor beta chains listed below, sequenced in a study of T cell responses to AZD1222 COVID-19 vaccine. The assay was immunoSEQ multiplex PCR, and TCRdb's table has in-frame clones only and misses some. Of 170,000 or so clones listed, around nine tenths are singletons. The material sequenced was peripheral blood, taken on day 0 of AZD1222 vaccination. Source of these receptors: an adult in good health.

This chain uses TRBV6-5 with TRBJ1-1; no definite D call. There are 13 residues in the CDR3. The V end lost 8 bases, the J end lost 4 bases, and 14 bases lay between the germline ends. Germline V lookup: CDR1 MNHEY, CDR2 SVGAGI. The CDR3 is CASFLGLGTEAFF. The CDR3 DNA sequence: TGTGCCAGCTTTCTCGGGTTGGGCACTGAAGCTTTCTTT.

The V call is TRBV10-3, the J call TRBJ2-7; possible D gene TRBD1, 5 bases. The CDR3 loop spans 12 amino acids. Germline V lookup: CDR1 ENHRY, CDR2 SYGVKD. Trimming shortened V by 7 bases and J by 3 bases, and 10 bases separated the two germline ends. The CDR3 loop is CAIKQGGYEQYF. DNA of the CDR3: TGTGCCATCAAGCAGGGTGGCTACGAGCAGTACTTC.

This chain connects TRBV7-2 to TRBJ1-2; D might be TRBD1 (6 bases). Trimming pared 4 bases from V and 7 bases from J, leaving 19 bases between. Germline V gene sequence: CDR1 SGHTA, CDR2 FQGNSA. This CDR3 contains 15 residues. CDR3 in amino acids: CASSSVAAGDSGYTF. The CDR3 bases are TGTGCCAGCAGCTCCGTAGCTGCAGGGGACTCTGGCTACACCTTC.

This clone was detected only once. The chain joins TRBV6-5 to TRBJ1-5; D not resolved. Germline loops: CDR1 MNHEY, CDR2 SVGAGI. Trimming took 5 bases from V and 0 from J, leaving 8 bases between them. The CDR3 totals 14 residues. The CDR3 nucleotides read TGTGCCAGCAGTCCCGGTTTTAGCAATCAGCCCCAGCATTTT. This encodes CASSPGFSNQPQHF.

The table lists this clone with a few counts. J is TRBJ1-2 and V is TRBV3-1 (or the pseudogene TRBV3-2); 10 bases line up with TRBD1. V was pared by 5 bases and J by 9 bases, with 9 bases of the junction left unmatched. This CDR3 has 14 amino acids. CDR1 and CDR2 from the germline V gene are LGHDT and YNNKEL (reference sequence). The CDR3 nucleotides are TGTGCCAGCAGCTTCAAAGGGGGACAGGGGAGCTACACCTTC. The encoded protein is CASSFKGGQGSYTF.

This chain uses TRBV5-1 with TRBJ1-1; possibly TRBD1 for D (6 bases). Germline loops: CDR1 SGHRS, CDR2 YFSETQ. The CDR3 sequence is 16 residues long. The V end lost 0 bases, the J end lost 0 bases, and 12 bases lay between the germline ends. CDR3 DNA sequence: TGCGCCAGCAGCTTGGTGACGGGGGCCTTGAACACTGAAGCTTTCTTT. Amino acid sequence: CASSLVTGALNTEAFF.

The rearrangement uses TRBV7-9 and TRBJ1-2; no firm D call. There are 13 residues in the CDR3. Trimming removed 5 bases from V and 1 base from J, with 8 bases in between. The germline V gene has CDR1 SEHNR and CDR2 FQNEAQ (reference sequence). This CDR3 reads CASSPSFNYGYTF. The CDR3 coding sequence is TGTGCCAGCAGCCCGAGTTTTAACTATGGCTACACCTTC. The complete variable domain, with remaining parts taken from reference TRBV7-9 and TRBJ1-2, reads DTGVSQNPRHKITKRGQNVTFRCDPISEHNRLYWYRQTLGQGPEFLTYFQNEAQLEKSRLLSDRFSAERPKGSFSTLEIQRTEQGDSAMYLCASSPSFNYGYTFGSGTRLTVV.

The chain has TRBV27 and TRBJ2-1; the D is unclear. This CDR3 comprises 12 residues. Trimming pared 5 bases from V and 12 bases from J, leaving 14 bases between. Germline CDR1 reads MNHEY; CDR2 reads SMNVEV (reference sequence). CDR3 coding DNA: TGTGCCAGCAGTAGTCAAAGTTATGGGCAGTTCTTC. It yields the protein CASSSQSYGQFF.

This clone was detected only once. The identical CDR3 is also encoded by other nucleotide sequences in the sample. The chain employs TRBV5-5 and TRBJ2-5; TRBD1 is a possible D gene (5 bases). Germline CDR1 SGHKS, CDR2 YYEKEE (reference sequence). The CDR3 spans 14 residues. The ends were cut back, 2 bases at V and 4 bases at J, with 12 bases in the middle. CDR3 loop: CASSLGVRLETQYF. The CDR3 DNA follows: TGTGCCAGCAGCTTAGGGGTCCGACTAGAGACCCAGTACTTC.

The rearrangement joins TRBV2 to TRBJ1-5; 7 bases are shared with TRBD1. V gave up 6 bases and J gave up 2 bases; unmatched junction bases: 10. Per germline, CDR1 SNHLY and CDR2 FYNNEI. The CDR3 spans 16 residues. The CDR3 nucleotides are TGTGCCAGCAGAAGGGGACAGCCGTTCGGCAATCAGCCCCAGCATTTT. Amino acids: CASRRGQPFGNQPQHF.

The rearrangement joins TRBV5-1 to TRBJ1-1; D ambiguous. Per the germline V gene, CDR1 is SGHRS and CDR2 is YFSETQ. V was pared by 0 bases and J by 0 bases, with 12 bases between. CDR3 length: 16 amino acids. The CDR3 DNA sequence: TGCGCCAGCAGCTTGGAGGGCGGATTAGTGAACACTGAAGCTTTCTTT. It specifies CASSLEGGLVNTEAFF.